This TCR beta chain comes out of a study of T cell changes during pregnancy in multiple sclerosis. Libraries were prepared by immunoSEQ multiplex PCR; TCRdb keeps only in-frame clonotypes and omits some of them. Of 65,000 to 80,000 clones listed, 85% to 95% are singletons. The CDR3 is 14 amino acids. Germline CDR1 reads MDHEN; CDR2 reads SYDVKM. Deletions cut 0 bases from V and 5 bases from J, with 11 bases between. This clonotype was sampled from a female donor with multiple sclerosis, enrolled in a pregnancy study. The sequencing used peripheral blood, collected in the first trimester of pregnancy. This chain joins TRBV28 and TRBJ2-7; D perhaps matches TRBD1 (6 bases). CDR3 sequence: CASSLWGAQDEQYF. The DNA of the CDR3 is TGTGCCAGCAGTTTATGGGGGGCTCAGGACGAGCAGTACTTC.